These 23 T cell receptor beta chains were all obtained from the same sample, sequenced in a study of T cell repertoires in cytomegalovirus infection. MiXCR, applied by TCRdb to the reads, yields one record per CDR3 protein. Here the sample spans some 300,000 distinct CDR3 sequences, 17% being singletons. Material: PBMCs. These receptor sequences come from a human donor in good health (CMV status not recorded). Some clones in this sample may be carry-over from other donors' samples.

The gene calls are TRBV19 and TRBJ2-7; D could derive from TRBD1 or TRBD2 (5 bases each). V lost 6 bases and J 0 bases, leaving 15 bases between the germline ends. CDR3 length: 15 amino acids. Germline values: CDR1 LNHDA, CDR2 SQIVND (reference sequence). Here the CDR3 DNA reads TGTGCCAGTAGCATCCAGGGAGATGGCTCCTACGAGCAGTACTTC. This sequence encodes CASSIQGDGSYEQYF.

This rearrangement joins TRBV18 to TRBJ2-7, with D perhaps matching TRBD1 or TRBD2 (5 bases each). The CDR3 sequence is 14 residues long. The germline V gene has CDR1 KGHSH and CDR2 LQKENI. The ends were cut back, 2 bases at V and 6 bases at J, with 14 bases in the middle. The chain's CDR3 is CASSPGTGGSEQYF. The DNA for the CDR3 is TGTGCCAGCTCACCAGGGACGGGCGGGTCCGAGCAGTACTTC.

The rearrangement uses TRBV7-9 and TRBJ1-4; the D is unclear. CDR1 SEHNR and CDR2 FQNEAQ come from the germline V gene (reference sequence). V lost 5 bases and J 4 bases, leaving 17 bases between the germline ends. This CDR3 has 16 residues. CDR3 nucleotide sequence: TGTGCCAGCAGCCGGACCGGATCGGCGGTTAATGAAAAACTGTTTTTT. Encoded protein: CASSRTGSAVNEKLFF. The full variable domain, with the rest looked up from reference TRBV7-9 and TRBJ1-4, is DTGVSQNPRHKITKRGQNVTFRCDPISEHNRLYWYRQTLGQGPEFLTYFQNEAQLEKSRLLSDRFSAERPKGSFSTLEIQRTEQGDSAMYLCASSRTGSAVNEKLFFGSGTQLSVL.

This clonotype has only a few counts. The J gene is TRBJ2-5, the V gene TRBV11-2; D uncertain. Germline assignment: CDR1 SGHAT and CDR2 FQNNGV. The CDR3 is 13 amino acids. V gave up 5 bases and J gave up 5 bases, with 12 bases separating them. CDR3 DNA sequence: TGTGCCAGCAGCGAACAGCTTTTGGAGACCCAGTACTTC. Encoded protein: CASSEQLLETQYF.

The chain combines TRBV20-1 with TRBJ2-2, with 11 positions matching TRBD2. CDR1 is DFQATT and CDR2 is SNEGSKA in the germline V gene (reference sequence). The J segment lost 7 bases and the V segment lost 2 bases, leaving 6 bases of the junction unmatched. The CDR3 is 15 residues long. The CDR3: CSARSSGGQGGELFF. CDR3 nucleotide sequence: TGCAGTGCTAGATCTAGCGGGGGGCAAGGCGGGGAGCTGTTTTTT.

The chain couples TRBV5-4 to TRBJ2-3; TRBD2 agrees at 15 bases. J was trimmed by 2 bases and V by 4 bases; bases with no gene match: 8. The germline V gene has CDR1 SGHNT and CDR2 YYREEE (reference sequence). CDR3 length: 18 residues. The CDR3 loop is CASSLGLAGGRNTDTQYF. Here the CDR3 DNA reads TGTGCCAGCAGCCTGGGACTAGCGGGGGGTAGAAACACAGATACGCAGTATTTT.

As regards this clonotype: The junction does not match germline at one end; this may be a read error. The chain employs TRBV4-1 and TRBJ2-7; D remains unclear. From germline, CDR1 is MGHRA and CDR2 YSYEKL. This CDR3 comprises 16 residues. The CDR3 loop reads CASSQVLGVLPGEQYF. The CDR3 region has the DNA TGTGCCAGCAGCCAAGTTTTGGGTGTACTACCGGGCGAGCAGTACTTC.

The gene calls are TRBV20-1 and TRBJ2-5; 11 bases are shared with TRBD2. Germline V gives CDR1 DFQATT, CDR2 SNEGSKA (reference sequence). This CDR3 contains 13 residues. After removal of 5 bases from V and 3 bases from J, the junction contained 2 bases not matched to a gene. The CDR3 DNA reads as TGCAGTGCTGGACTAGCGGGTAAAGAGACCCAGTACTTC. It translates to CSAGLAGKETQYF.

The chain links TRBV20-1 to TRBJ2-3; unclear D gene. The CDR3 has 15 amino acids. CDR1 is DFQATT and CDR2 is SNEGSKA in the germline V gene (reference sequence). V gave up 1 base and J gave up 0 bases, with 11 bases separating them. As DNA, the CDR3 is TGCAGTGCTAGAGCTCCCGGAACGAGCACAGATACGCAGTATTTT. Its protein product is CSARAPGTSTDTQYF.

The chain joins TRBV25-1 to TRBJ2-5; TRBD1 matches at 8 bases. The ends lost 1 base at V and 4 bases at J; junction bases unmatched: 8. The CDR3 sequence is 16 residues long. The germline V gene has CDR1 MGHDK and CDR2 SYGVNS. CDR3 in amino acids: CASSEWGQALGETQYF. The CDR3, as DNA: TGTGCCAGCAGTGAATGGGGACAGGCCTTAGGAGAGACCCAGTACTTC.

This clonotype was counted a few times. V usage is TRBV20-1 and J usage is TRBJ2-7; 7 bases are a match to TRBD1. Germline lookup yields CDR1 DFQATT and CDR2 SNEGSKA (reference sequence). The V segment lost 3 bases and the J segment 7 bases; nucleotides outside the gene matches: 6. This CDR3 region has 12 residues. The CDR3: CSASVTGAEQYF. CDR3 nucleotides: TGCAGTGCTAGTGTAACAGGGGCTGAGCAGTACTTC.

This clonotype occurred a few times. The chain couples TRBV10-3 to TRBJ2-5; 8 bases align to TRBD2. This CDR3 has 13 residues. Losses at the gene ends were 11 bases for V and 1 base for J; bases not matched to a gene: 6. Germline V gene lookup returns CDR1 ENHRY and CDR2 SYGVKD. The CDR3 nucleotides read TGTGCCGTCTCCGGGACTAGCCAAGAGACCCAGTACTTC. Translating gives CAVSGTSQETQYF.

CDR3 residues: CSARDGSPGINEKLFF. The CDR3 coding sequence is TGCAGTGCTAGAGATGGGTCCCCAGGCATTAATGAAAAACTGTTTTTT. The rearrangement links TRBV20-1 to TRBJ1-4; D call uncertain. Looked up from germline, CDR1 is DFQATT and CDR2 is SNEGSKA (reference sequence). Trimming removed 0 bases from V and 4 bases from J, with 15 bases in between. CDR3 length: 16 amino acids.

This clonotype was found a few times. The rearrangement links TRBV6-2 or TRBV6-3 to TRBJ2-7; TRBD1 is a possible D gene (6 bases). The germline V and J ends were trimmed by 2 bases and 5 bases, with 13 bases remaining between them. Germline-derived CDR1 and CDR2 are MNHEY and SVGEGT. The CDR3 contains 14 residues. The CDR3 DNA follows: TGTGCCAGCAGTTACCAGGGGAGTTTGGACGAGCAGTACTTC. Translated, it gives CASSYQGSLDEQYF.

The chain couples TRBV14 to TRBJ2-7; the D gene is possibly TRBD2 (5 bases). V lost 4 bases and J 5 bases, leaving 18 bases between the germline ends. The CDR3 is made up of 15 amino acids. Germline CDR1 reads SGHDN; CDR2 reads FVKESK. The CDR3 protein is CASSPWKSTGDEQYF. CDR3 in DNA: TGTGCCAGCAGCCCATGGAAAAGTACCGGGGACGAGCAGTACTTC. Drawing the rest from reference TRBV14 and TRBJ2-7, the complete variable domain is EAGVTQFPSHSVIEKGQTVTLRCDPISGHDNLYWYRRVMGKEIKFLLHFVKESKQDESGMPNNRFLAERTGGTYSTLKVQPAELEDSGVYFCASSPWKSTGDEQYFGPGTRLTVT.

The chain employs TRBV11-2 and TRBJ2-1; D possibly corresponds to TRBD1 (5 bases). V was trimmed by 2 bases and J by 4 bases, leaving 12 bases between them. From germline, CDR1 is SGHAT and CDR2 FQNNGV. The CDR3 covers 15 residues. Here the CDR3 DNA reads TGTGCCAGCAGCTTACGGCCGGCAGGGTACAATGAGCAGTTCTTC. Translation: CASSLRPAGYNEQFF.

The V gene is TRBV7-2, the J gene TRBJ2-1; the match to TRBD2 covers 7 bases. V shed 1 base and J 4 bases; nucleotides not matched to a gene: 7. Germline lookup yields CDR1 SGHTA and CDR2 FQGNSA. CDR3 size: 16 residues. Written as DNA, the CDR3 is TGTGCCAGCAGCTTAGACGTCAGCGGGGAATACAATGAGCAGTTCTTC. It specifies CASSLDVSGEYNEQFF.

The rearrangement uses TRBV6-2 or TRBV6-3 and TRBJ2-7; possibly TRBD2 for D (6 bases). This CDR3 comprises 14 residues. CDR1 MNHEY and CDR2 SVGEGT come from the germline V gene. Trimming pared 6 bases from V and 3 bases from J, leaving 15 bases between. The DNA of the CDR3 is TGTGCCAGCAGCCGGGACCGGGGGAACTACGAGCAGTACTTC. Protein sequence: CASSRDRGNYEQYF.

This clonotype occurred a few times. The chain is built from TRBV6-1 and TRBJ1-4, with TRBD1 matching 7 bases. Looked up from germline, CDR1 is MNHNS and CDR2 is SASEGT. V gave up 10 bases and J gave up 3 bases; unmatched junction bases: 8. The CDR3 is made up of 14 amino acids. The CDR3 nucleotides read TGTGCCACCTCCTCAGGACAGGCTAATGAAAAACTGTTTTTT. Protein sequence: CATSSGQANEKLFF.

V is TRBV7-9 and J is TRBJ2-2; D unresolved. V lost 2 bases and J lost 5, with 9 bases in between. Germline CDR1 reads SEHNR; CDR2 reads FQNEAQ (reference sequence). The CDR3 runs to 14 residues. DNA for the CDR3: TGTGCCAGCAGCTTATCCCACGAAACCGGGGAGCTGTTTTTT. It is translated as CASSLSHETGELFF.

The rearrangement uses TRBV5-1 and TRBJ2-5; D is unresolved. Trimming removed 5 bases from V and 4 bases from J, with 18 bases in between. There are 15 residues in the CDR3. Germline CDR1 is SGHRS and CDR2 is YFSETQ. The CDR3: CASSLSGLSGETQYF. DNA of the CDR3: TGCGCCAGCAGTTTGTCGGGTCTCTCAGGAGAGACCCAGTACTTC.

This clonotype was picked up a small number of times. The rearrangement joins TRBV7-2 to TRBJ1-2, with a weak D call TRBD1 (6 bases). V lost 7 bases and J 5 bases, leaving 23 bases between the germline ends. This CDR3 has 16 residues. The germline gives CDR1 SGHTA, CDR2 FQGNSA. Here the CDR3 reads CASTGRDILGLYGYTF. DNA of the CDR3: TGTGCCAGCACCGGAAGGGACATTCTGGGGCTATATGGCTACACCTTC. Looking up the rest from reference TRBV7-2 and TRBJ1-2 gives the full variable domain: GAGVSQSPSNKVTEKGKDVELRCDPISGHTALYWYRQSLGQGLEFLIYFQGNSAPDKSGLPSDRFSAERTGGSVSTLTIQRTQQEDSAVYLCASTGRDILGLYGYTFGSGTRLTVV.

The sample holds many counts of this clonotype. The chain has TRBV12-3 or TRBV12-4 and TRBJ1-2, with D possibly being TRBD1 (5 bases). The CDR3 is made up of 14 amino acids. Trimming removed 6 bases at V and 7 bases at J, with 18 bases between. The CDR3 is CASRGHNYLGGYTF. In DNA, the CDR3 is TGTGCCAGCAGAGGACACAACTACCTGGGTGGCTACACCTTC.